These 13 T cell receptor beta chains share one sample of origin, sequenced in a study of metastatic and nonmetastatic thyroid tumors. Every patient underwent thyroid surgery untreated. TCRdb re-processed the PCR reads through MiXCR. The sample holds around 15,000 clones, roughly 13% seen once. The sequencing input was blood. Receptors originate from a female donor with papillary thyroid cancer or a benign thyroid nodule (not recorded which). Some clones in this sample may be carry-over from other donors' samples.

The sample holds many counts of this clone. CDR3 protein: CAWKAVLNSPLHF. The CDR3, as DNA: TGTGCCTGGAAGGCAGTCCTTAATTCACCCCTCCACTTT. The chain combines TRBV30 with TRBJ1-6; no firm D call. The V gene's germline CDR1 is GTSNPN and CDR2 SVGIG (reference sequence). This CDR3 has 13 residues. The germline V and J ends were trimmed by 4 bases and 6 bases, with 10 bases remaining between them.

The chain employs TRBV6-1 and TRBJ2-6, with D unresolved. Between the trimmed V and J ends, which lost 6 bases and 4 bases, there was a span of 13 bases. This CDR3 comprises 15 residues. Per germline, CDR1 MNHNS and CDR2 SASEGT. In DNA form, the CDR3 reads TGTGCCAGCAGGGATCGGACCGGCGGGGCCAACGTCCTGACTTTC. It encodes CASRDRTGGANVLTF.

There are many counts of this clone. In DNA form, the CDR3 reads TGTGCCAGCAGCGTAGGTAGCGGAGCTCGACACTACGAGCAGTACTTC. It translates to CASSVGSGARHYEQYF. The chain is built from TRBV11-1 and TRBJ2-7, with TRBD2 as a possible D gene (6 bases). This CDR3 contains 16 residues. Germline CDR1 is SGHAT and CDR2 is FQDESV (reference sequence). Between the trimmed V and J ends, which lost 5 bases and 3 bases, there was a span of 20 bases.

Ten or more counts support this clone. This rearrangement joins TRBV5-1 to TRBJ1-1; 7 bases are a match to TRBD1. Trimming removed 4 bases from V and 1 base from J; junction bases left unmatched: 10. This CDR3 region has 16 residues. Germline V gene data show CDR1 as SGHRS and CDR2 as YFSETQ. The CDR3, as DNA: TGCGCCAGCAGCCCATTTATCCAGGGGGAGAACACTGAAGCTTTCTTT. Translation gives CASSPFIQGENTEAFF.

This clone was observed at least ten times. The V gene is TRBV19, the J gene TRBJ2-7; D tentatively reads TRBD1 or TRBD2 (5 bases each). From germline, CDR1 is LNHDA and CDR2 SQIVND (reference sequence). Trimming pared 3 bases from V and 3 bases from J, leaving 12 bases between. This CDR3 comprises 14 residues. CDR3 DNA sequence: TGTGCCAGTAGTATGGGGGTATCCCTCTACGAGCAGTACTTC. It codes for CASSMGVSLYEQYF.

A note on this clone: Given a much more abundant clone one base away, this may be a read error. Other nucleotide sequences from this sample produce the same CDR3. DNA of the CDR3: TGCAGCGTTGACAGGGGGCCAACGCCTAACACTGAAGCTTTCTTT. This translates into CSVDRGPTPNTEAFF. V is TRBV29-1 and J is TRBJ1-1, with 8 bases lining up with TRBD1. The CDR3 totals 15 residues. The junction had 8 bases not matched to a gene; V was cut back by 3 bases and J by 2 bases. Looked up from germline, CDR1 is SQVTM and CDR2 is ANQGSEA.

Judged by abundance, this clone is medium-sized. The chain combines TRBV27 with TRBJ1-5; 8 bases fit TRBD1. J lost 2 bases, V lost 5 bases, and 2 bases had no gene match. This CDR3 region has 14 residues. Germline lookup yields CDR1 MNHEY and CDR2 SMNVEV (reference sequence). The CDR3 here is CASSQGAGNQPQHF. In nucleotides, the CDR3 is TGTGCCAGCAGTCAGGGGGCTGGCAATCAGCCCCAGCATTTT.

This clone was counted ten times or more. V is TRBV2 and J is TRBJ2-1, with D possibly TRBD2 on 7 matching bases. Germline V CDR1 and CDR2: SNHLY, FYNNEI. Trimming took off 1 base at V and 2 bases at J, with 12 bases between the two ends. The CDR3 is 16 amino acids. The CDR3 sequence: CASSEGGRGAYNEQFF. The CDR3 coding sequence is TGTGCCAGCAGTGAAGGGGGGAGGGGGGCCTACAATGAGCAGTTCTTC.

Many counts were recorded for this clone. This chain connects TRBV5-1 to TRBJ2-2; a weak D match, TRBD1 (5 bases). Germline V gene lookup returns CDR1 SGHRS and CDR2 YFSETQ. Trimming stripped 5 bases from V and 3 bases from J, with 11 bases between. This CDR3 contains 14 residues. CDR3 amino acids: CASRQGGDTGELFF. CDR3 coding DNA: TGCGCCAGCAGGCAGGGTGGGGACACCGGGGAGCTGTTTTTT.

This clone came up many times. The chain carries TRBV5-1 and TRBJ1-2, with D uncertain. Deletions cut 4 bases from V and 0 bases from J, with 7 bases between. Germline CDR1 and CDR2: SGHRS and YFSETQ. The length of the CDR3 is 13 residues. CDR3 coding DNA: TGCGCCAGCAGCCCCGGTCCTAACTATGGCTACACCTTC. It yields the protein CASSPGPNYGYTF.

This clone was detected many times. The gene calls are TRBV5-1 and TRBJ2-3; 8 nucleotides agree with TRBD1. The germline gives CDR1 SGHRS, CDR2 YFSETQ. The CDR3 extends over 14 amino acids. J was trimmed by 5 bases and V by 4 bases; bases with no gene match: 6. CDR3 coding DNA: TGCGCCAGCAGCGAAACAGGGGGAGGAGATACGCAGTATTTT. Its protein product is CASSETGGGDTQYF.

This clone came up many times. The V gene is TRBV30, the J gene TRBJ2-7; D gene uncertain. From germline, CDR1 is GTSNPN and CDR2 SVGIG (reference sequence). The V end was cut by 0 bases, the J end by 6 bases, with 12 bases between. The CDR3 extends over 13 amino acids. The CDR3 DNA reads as TGTGCCTGGAGTGTACCCGGACCGATCGAGCAGTACTTC. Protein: CAWSVPGPIEQYF.

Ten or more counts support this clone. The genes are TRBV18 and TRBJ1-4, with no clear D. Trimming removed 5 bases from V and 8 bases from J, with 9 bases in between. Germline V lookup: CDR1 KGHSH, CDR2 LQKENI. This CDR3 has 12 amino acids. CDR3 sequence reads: CASSRASEKLFF. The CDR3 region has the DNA TGTGCCAGCTCAAGAGCGTCCGAAAAACTGTTTTTT.